The 9 T cell receptor beta chains presented below share a single source sample, sequenced in a study of OX40 agonist ivuxolimab in advanced cancers. The table came from immunoSEQ multiplex PCR; TCRdb's copy has only in-frame clones and leaves some out. The repertoire holds 65,000 or so clones, with approximately 90% as singletons. Sequencing was performed on CD4+ or CD8+ T cells sorted from blood, taken in a trial of the OX40 agonist ivuxolimab. These receptors originate from an adult with an advanced solid tumor such as melanoma, head and neck, liver or kidney cancer.

This clone was observed a few times. The CDR3 nucleotides read TGTGCCAGCAGCCTACAGGACTACGAGCAGTACTTC. Its translation is CASSLQDYEQYF. V gene TRBV5-5 combines with J gene TRBJ2-7; D is possibly TRBD1 (5 bases). The V and J ends lost 4 bases and 3 bases respectively, with 8 bases between them. Looked up from germline, CDR1 is SGHKS and CDR2 is YYEKEE (reference sequence). CDR3 size: 12 residues.

This chain connects TRBV28 to TRBJ2-3; D is unclear. V was cut by 1 base and J by 3 bases, with 5 bases left in between. Germline loops: CDR1 MDHEN, CDR2 SYDVKM. The CDR3 has 13 amino acids. The DNA for the CDR3 is TGTGCCAGCAGTTTATCGGGTACAGATACGCAGTATTTT. Protein: CASSLSGTDTQYF. Complete variable domain (other parts from reference TRBV28 and TRBJ2-3): DVKVTQSSRYLVKRTGEKVFLECVQDMDHENMFWYRQDPGLGLRLIYFSYDVKMKEKGDIPEGYSVSREKKERFSLILESASTNQTSMYLCASSLSGTDTQYFGPGTRLTVL.

The chain uses TRBV7-8 and TRBJ1-1; possibly TRBD1 for D (6 bases). V was pared by 6 bases and J by 6 bases, with 14 bases between. This CDR3 comprises 13 residues. Germline assignment: CDR1 SGHVS and CDR2 FQNEAQ. The CDR3 sequence: CASRFTGISEAFF. CDR3 coding DNA: TGTGCCAGCAGGTTTACAGGGATCTCTGAAGCTTTCTTT.

The rearrangement joins TRBV19 to TRBJ1-5; D unresolved. This CDR3 is built from 14 residues. V shed 5 bases and J shed 3 bases, with 11 bases lying between them. Germline CDR1 is LNHDA and CDR2 is SQIVND (reference sequence). As DNA, the CDR3 is TGTGCCAGTAGTTCCCGACGAAACAATCAGCCCCAGCATTTT. It is translated as CASSSRRNNQPQHF.

This clone was seen only once. This chain connects TRBV11-2 to TRBJ2-7, with 7 nucleotides matching TRBD1. J lost 4 bases, V lost 0 bases, and 3 bases had no gene match. This CDR3 contains 14 residues. The V gene's germline CDR1 is SGHAT and CDR2 FQNNGV. The CDR3 sequence is CASSLDDRVYEQYF. CDR3 coding DNA: TGTGCCAGCAGCTTAGACGACAGGGTTTACGAGCAGTACTTC.

This chain joins TRBV28 and TRBJ1-5, with D perhaps TRBD1 (5 bases). Between the trimmed V and J ends, which lost 6 bases and 2 bases, there was a span of 14 bases. The CDR3 consists of 15 residues. CDR1 and CDR2 from the germline V gene are MDHEN and SYDVKM. The CDR3 sequence: CASSRTGQGNQPQHF. For the CDR3, the DNA is TGTGCCAGCAGCCGGACGGGGCAGGGCAATCAGCCCCAGCATTTT.

The J gene is TRBJ1-5, the V gene TRBV7-2, with D perhaps TRBD1 (5 bases). V shed 5 bases and J shed 1 base, with 18 bases lying between them. The CDR3 contains 17 residues. CDR1 and CDR2 (germline): SGHTA, FQGNSA. CDR3 sequence (DNA): TGTGCCAGCAGCCCCCGGACGGGGCCCATGAGCAATCAGCCCCAGCATTTT. Encoded protein: CASSPRTGPMSNQPQHF.

The chain recombines TRBV7-2 with TRBJ2-7; 7 bases align to TRBD1. The V gene end was trimmed by 6 bases and the J gene end by 3 bases; junction bases not matched to a gene: 2. The CDR3 extends over 12 amino acids. The germline CDR1 and CDR2 sequences are SGHTA and FQGNSA. CDR3 sequence reads: CASRSGGYEQYF. CDR3 DNA: TGTGCCAGCAGATCAGGGGGCTACGAGCAGTACTTC.

The rearrangement uses TRBV11-2 and TRBJ2-3; 7 nucleotides agree with TRBD2. The germline V gene has CDR1 SGHAT and CDR2 FQNNGV. The V and J ends lost 5 bases and 0 bases, in that order; junction bases with no gene match: 8. The CDR3 covers 16 residues. Here the CDR3 DNA reads TGTGCCAGCAGCCAAGGAAGCGGGGCCAGCACAGATACGCAGTATTTT. Its translation: CASSQGSGASTDTQYF.